The 15 T cell receptor beta chains reported below all come from one sample, sequenced in a study of memory CD4+ T cells and cytomegalovirus serostatus. Assay: immunoSEQ multiplex PCR; the TCRdb copy retains only in-frame clones and omits some. This sample has roughly 56,000 clones, with 82% found just once. The sort gate was single viable CD3+CD4+CD8-CD45RO+ cells for memory CD4+ T cells. Sequenced: memory CD4+ T cells from blood. These receptor sequences come from an adult in good health and CMV-seronegative.

The J gene is TRBJ2-3, the V gene TRBV5-1; D is uncertain. The CDR3 loop spans 11 amino acids. The ends were cut back, 2 bases at V and 5 bases at J, with 3 bases in the middle. The V gene's germline CDR1 is SGHRS and CDR2 YFSETQ. This CDR3 is CASSFGDTQYF. Written as DNA, the CDR3 is TGCGCCAGCAGCTTCGGAGATACGCAGTATTTT.

This clone was recorded a few times. V gene TRBV7-2 combines with J gene TRBJ1-5; D gene unclear. From germline, CDR1 is SGHTA and CDR2 FQGNSA. V shed 2 bases and J shed 2 bases, with 7 bases lying between them. The CDR3 sequence is 14 residues long. DNA for the CDR3: TGTGCCAGCAGCTTAAATTTGGGCAATCAGCCCCAGCATTTT. Its translation is CASSLNLGNQPQHF.

The chain joins TRBV7-3 to TRBJ1-3; D is uncertain. V gave up 5 bases and J gave up 2 bases, with 7 bases separating them. Germline V gene sequence: CDR1 SGHTA, CDR2 FQGTGA. The CDR3 has 13 amino acids. CDR3 sequence: CASSAGPGNTIYF. DNA of the CDR3: TGTGCCAGCAGCGCAGGCCCTGGAAACACCATATATTTT.

The chain couples TRBV5-4 to TRBJ1-1, with D tentatively TRBD1 (5 bases). The CDR3 is 15 amino acids. Germline V lookup: CDR1 SGHNT, CDR2 YYREEE (reference sequence). Trimming pared 4 bases from V and 0 bases from J, leaving 13 bases between. As DNA, the CDR3 is TGTGCCAGCAGCCATACAGGCAGGATGAACACTGAAGCTTTCTTT. Translation: CASSHTGRMNTEAFF.

V is TRBV28 and J is TRBJ1-5; D is unresolved. V was trimmed by 0 bases and J by 7 bases, leaving 4 bases between them. The CDR3 extends over 12 amino acids. Per germline, CDR1 MDHEN and CDR2 SYDVKM. The CDR3 protein is CASSLWAQPQHF. CDR3 DNA sequence: TGTGCCAGCAGTTTATGGGCCCAGCCCCAGCATTTT.

This rearrangement joins TRBV9 to TRBJ1-2, with a tentative D call TRBD1 (6 bases). Between the trimmed V and J ends, which lost 0 bases and 7 bases, there was a span of 19 bases. CDR3 length: 16 residues. From germline, CDR1 is SGDLS and CDR2 YYNGEE. CDR3: CASSVATGGALSGYTF. DNA for the CDR3: TGTGCCAGCAGCGTAGCTACGGGGGGCGCCCTAAGTGGCTACACCTTC. Looking up the rest from reference TRBV9 and TRBJ1-2 gives the full variable domain: DSGVTQTPKHLITATGQRVTLRCSPRSGDLSVYWYQQSLDQGLQFLIQYYNGEERAKGNILERFSAQQFPDLHSELNLSSLELGDSALYFCASSVATGGALSGYTFGSGTRLTVV.

The CDR3 bases are TGTGCCAGCAGTTTATCCCTCGGGGCAGGGGGAGGCGAAAAACTGTTTTTT. Translation gives CASSLSLGAGGGEKLFF. The chain employs TRBV28 and TRBJ1-4; TRBD1 agrees at 7 bases. Germline assignment: CDR1 MDHEN and CDR2 SYDVKM. Trimming cost V 1 base and J 8 bases; bases outside gene matches: 13. CDR3 length: 17 residues. The variable domain in full, with the rest retrieved from reference TRBV28 and TRBJ1-4, is DVKVTQSSRYLVKRTGEKVFLECVQDMDHENMFWYRQDPGLGLRLIYFSYDVKMKEKGDIPEGYSVSREKKERFSLILESASTNQTSMYLCASSLSLGAGGGEKLFFGSGTQLSVL.

The chain carries TRBV6-5 and TRBJ2-3; the match to TRBD2 covers 11 bases. Looked up from germline, CDR1 is MNHEY and CDR2 is SVGAGI. The CDR3 loop spans 16 amino acids. After removal of 0 bases from V and 1 base from J, the junction contained 0 bases not matched to a gene. CDR3 bases: TGTGCCAGCAGTTACTCGACTAGCGGGGGCACAGATACGCAGTATTTT. This sequence encodes CASSYSTSGGTDTQYF.

This clone occurred a few times. V and J are TRBV7-9 and TRBJ1-3; D not resolved. The CDR3 has 15 amino acids. The germline V gene has CDR1 SEHNR and CDR2 FQNEAQ (reference sequence). V was trimmed by 6 bases and J by 4 bases, leaving 16 bases between them. The CDR3 DNA sequence: TGTGCCAGCAGTCCTTCCGGGTTCAGAGGAAACACCATATATTTT. It yields the protein CASSPSGFRGNTIYF.

This chain joins TRBV7-6 and TRBJ1-6; D is possibly TRBD1 (6 bases). CDR1 is SGHVS and CDR2 is FNYEAQ in the germline V gene. This CDR3 contains 19 residues. Trimming stripped 3 bases from V and 3 bases from J, with 21 bases between. The DNA for the CDR3 is TGTGCCAGCAGCTTTCCACCCTTAGTGGACAGATTCTATAATTCACCCCTCCACTTT. It translates to CASSFPPLVDRFYNSPLHF.

This chain joins TRBV11-2 and TRBJ1-2; D is unclear. Germline lookup yields CDR1 SGHAT and CDR2 FQNNGV. Trimming took 4 bases from V and 1 from J, leaving 16 bases between them. CDR3 size: 16 residues. CDR3: CASSSVLEGGNYGYTF. CDR3 in DNA: TGTGCCAGCAGCTCCGTATTAGAGGGAGGTAACTATGGCTACACCTTC.

The CDR3 DNA sequence: TGTGCCAGCAGCTCCCTGGGCGCTAACTATGGCTACACCTTC. Its translation is CASSSLGANYGYTF. The chain joins TRBV6-6 to TRBJ1-2, with D hard to call. V lost 6 bases to trimming and J lost 0 bases, with 11 bases between them. CDR3 size: 14 residues. Germline CDR1 and CDR2: MNHNY and SVGAGI (reference sequence).

This rearrangement joins TRBV19 to TRBJ2-7; D gene unclear. V was trimmed by 1 base and J by 0 bases, leaving 4 bases between them. The CDR3 extends over 13 amino acids. Germline CDR1 LNHDA, CDR2 SQIVND (reference sequence). The chain's CDR3 is CASSIGSSYEQYF. The DNA for the CDR3 is TGTGCCAGTAGTATAGGGAGCTCCTACGAGCAGTACTTC.

A few counts support this clone. The chain combines TRBV5-1 with TRBJ1-6; D is unresolved. There are 14 residues in the CDR3. The V end lost 2 bases, the J end lost 8 bases, and 11 bases lay between the germline ends. The germline V gene has CDR1 SGHRS and CDR2 YFSETQ. CDR3 loop: CASSFFQADSPLHF. CDR3 sequence (DNA): TGCGCCAGCAGCTTTTTCCAGGCTGATTCACCCCTCCACTTT.

The genes are TRBV10-2 and TRBJ1-5, with D possibly matching TRBD1 (6 bases). This CDR3 region has 16 residues. Trimming removed 6 bases from V and 2 bases from J, with 17 bases in between. From germline, CDR1 is WSHSY and CDR2 SAAADI. The CDR3 DNA sequence: TGCGCCAGCAGCCGAAGTTTCGGGGGCGGCAATCAGCCCCAGCATTTT. As protein: CASSRSFGGGNQPQHF.